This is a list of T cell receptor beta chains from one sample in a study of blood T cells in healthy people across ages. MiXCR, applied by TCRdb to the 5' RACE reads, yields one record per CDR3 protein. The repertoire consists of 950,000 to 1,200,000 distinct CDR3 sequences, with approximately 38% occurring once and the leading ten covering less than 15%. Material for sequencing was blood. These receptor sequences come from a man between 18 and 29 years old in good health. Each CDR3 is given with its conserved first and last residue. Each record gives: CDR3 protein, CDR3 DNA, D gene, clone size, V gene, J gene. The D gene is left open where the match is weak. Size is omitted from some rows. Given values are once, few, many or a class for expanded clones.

cdr3_aa: CASSFGGTAVDEKLFF
cdr3_nt: TGTGCCAGCAGCTTCGGCGGCACGGCCGTTGATGAAAAACTGTTTTTT
d_call: .
clone_size: .
v_call: TRBV3-1
j_call: TRBJ1-4

cdr3_aa: CASSLSGGGDIQYF
cdr3_nt: TGTGCCAGCAGCCTTAGCGGGGGAGGAGACATTCAGTACTTC
d_call: TRBD2
clone_size: .
v_call: TRBV12-3/TRBV12-4
j_call: TRBJ2-4

cdr3_aa: CASSLELAETQYF
cdr3_nt: TGTGCCAGCAGCTTAGAGCTCGCAGAGACCCAGTACTTC
d_call: .
clone_size: few
v_call: TRBV11-3
j_call: TRBJ2-5

cdr3_aa: CASSSWQGISTDTQYF
cdr3_nt: TGCGCCAGCAGCTCGTGGCAGGGGATCTCCACAGATACGCAGTATTTT
d_call: .
clone_size: few
v_call: TRBV5-1
j_call: TRBJ2-3

cdr3_aa: CASSLVGRTQETQYF
cdr3_nt: TGTGCCAGCAGCTTGGTCGGGCGGACCCAAGAGACCCAGTACTTC
d_call: .
clone_size: few
v_call: TRBV5-6
j_call: TRBJ2-5

cdr3_aa: CSVAGSTYEQYF
cdr3_nt: TGCAGCGTTGCGGGGTCCACCTACGAGCAGTACTTC
d_call: .
clone_size: .
v_call: TRBV29-1
j_call: TRBJ2-7

cdr3_aa: CASSPYASLNTEAFF
cdr3_nt: TGTGCCAGCAGTCCTTACGCATCCCTGAACACTGAAGCTTTCTTT
d_call: .
clone_size: few
v_call: TRBV28
j_call: TRBJ1-1

cdr3_aa: CASSYWQLGAETQYF
cdr3_nt: TGTGCCAGCAGCTACTGGCAGCTCGGCGCCGAGACCCAGTACTTC
d_call: .
clone_size: .
v_call: TRBV5-1
j_call: TRBJ2-5

cdr3_aa: CASSLRTGISNRPQHF
cdr3_nt: TGTGCCAGCAGCTTAAGGACAGGGATTAGCAATCGGCCCCAGCATTTT
d_call: TRBD1
clone_size: .
v_call: TRBV7-2
j_call: TRBJ1-5

cdr3_aa: CASSVEIRTEAFF
cdr3_nt: TGTGCCAGCAGCGTAGAAATACGAACTGAAGCTTTCTTT
d_call: .
clone_size: once
v_call: TRBV9
j_call: TRBJ1-1

cdr3_aa: CASSGRWGQDHNEQFF
cdr3_nt: TGTGCCAGCAGTGGGAGATGGGGACAGGACCACAATGAGCAGTTCTTC
d_call: TRBD1
clone_size: .
v_call: TRBV2
j_call: TRBJ2-1

cdr3_aa: CASSHRLDIQYF
cdr3_nt: TGTGCCAGCAGCCACCGACTAGACATTCAGTACTTC
d_call: .
clone_size: .
v_call: TRBV6-2/TRBV6-3
j_call: TRBJ2-4

cdr3_aa: CATSDSKAGVETQYF
cdr3_nt: TGTGCCACCAGTGATTCGAAGGCGGGGGTTGAGACCCAGTACTTC
d_call: TRBD2
clone_size: .
v_call: TRBV24-1
j_call: TRBJ2-5

cdr3_aa: CASSSPPRDSTDTQYF
cdr3_nt: TGTGCCAGCAGCAGCCCTCCTCGAGACAGCACAGATACGCAGTATTTT
d_call: .
clone_size: .
v_call: TRBV7-2
j_call: TRBJ2-3

cdr3_aa: CASSQVSFRGDEQFF
cdr3_nt: TGCGCCAGCAGCCAAGTATCCTTTAGGGGGGATGAGCAGTTCTTC
d_call: .
clone_size: .
v_call: TRBV4-3
j_call: TRBJ2-1

cdr3_aa: CASSQDLAGAASTDTQYF
cdr3_nt: TGTGCCAGCAGCCAAGACTTAGCGGGGGCCGCTAGCACAGATACGCAGTATTTT
d_call: TRBD2
clone_size: few
v_call: TRBV4-2
j_call: TRBJ2-3

cdr3_aa: CASSLYNYEQYF
cdr3_nt: TGTGCCAGCAGCTTGTACAACTACGAGCAGTACTTC
d_call: .
clone_size: few
v_call: TRBV5-6
j_call: TRBJ2-7

cdr3_aa: CSARPPATGQETQYF
cdr3_nt: TGCAGTGCTAGACCCCCGGCGACGGGACAAGAGACCCAGTACTTC
d_call: .
clone_size: .
v_call: TRBV20-1
j_call: TRBJ2-5

cdr3_aa: CASRHNPGTVNTEAFF
cdr3_nt: TGTGCCAGCAGACACAATCCCGGGACGGTGAACACTGAAGCTTTCTTT
d_call: .
clone_size: .
v_call: TRBV7-2
j_call: TRBJ1-1

cdr3_aa: CASSIRAPLGYTF
cdr3_nt: TGTGCCAGCAGCATCCGGGCTCCACTTGGCTACACCTTC
d_call: .
clone_size: .
v_call: TRBV12-3/TRBV12-4
j_call: TRBJ1-2

cdr3_aa: CASSWGRLPNTGELFF
cdr3_nt: TGTGCCAGCAGTTGGGGCCGACTACCAAACACCGGGGAGCTGTTTTTT
d_call: .
clone_size: few
v_call: TRBV27
j_call: TRBJ2-2

cdr3_aa: CSVGQGNTGELFF
cdr3_nt: TGCAGCGTCGGACAGGGCAACACCGGGGAGCTGTTTTTT
d_call: TRBD1
clone_size: .
v_call: TRBV29-1
j_call: TRBJ2-2

cdr3_aa: CASSQERTKYQETQYF
cdr3_nt: TGTGCCAGCAGCCAAGAGCGGACAAAGTACCAAGAGACCCAGTACTTC
d_call: .
clone_size: .
v_call: TRBV4-2
j_call: TRBJ2-5

cdr3_aa: CSARGADGGNMNTQYF
cdr3_nt: TGCAGTGCTAGAGGAGCCGACGGGGGGAACATGAATACGCAGTATTTT
d_call: TRBD2
clone_size: .
v_call: TRBV20-1
j_call: TRBJ2-3

cdr3_aa: CASNAGATNEKLFF
cdr3_nt: TGTGCCAGTAACGCGGGTGCAACTAATGAAAAACTGTTTTTT
d_call: .
clone_size: .
v_call: TRBV19
j_call: TRBJ1-4

cdr3_aa: CSANAGTSQETQYF
cdr3_nt: TGCAGTGCTAACGCCGGGACATCTCAAGAGACCCAGTACTTC
d_call: .
clone_size: .
v_call: TRBV20-1
j_call: TRBJ2-5

cdr3_aa: CSARVGTGYNSPLHF
cdr3_nt: TGCAGTGCTAGGGTGGGGACAGGGTATAATTCACCCCTCCACTTT
d_call: TRBD1
clone_size: few
v_call: TRBV20-1
j_call: TRBJ1-6

cdr3_aa: CAISELGSRGPYEQYF
cdr3_nt: TGTGCCATCAGTGAATTGGGGAGCAGAGGGCCCTACGAGCAGTACTTC
d_call: .
clone_size: few
v_call: TRBV10-3
j_call: TRBJ2-7

cdr3_aa: CASSHRDPSFTDTQYF
cdr3_nt: TGTGCCAGCAGTCACCGGGACCCATCTTTCACAGATACGCAGTATTTT
d_call: .
clone_size: .
v_call: TRBV12-3/TRBV12-4
j_call: TRBJ2-3

cdr3_aa: CASSFSLRGGPYNEQFF
cdr3_nt: TGTGCCAGCAGCTTCTCACTTCGGGGGGGCCCCTACAATGAGCAGTTCTTC
d_call: TRBD2
clone_size: .
v_call: TRBV9
j_call: TRBJ2-1

cdr3_aa: CASSRPGQGYEQYF
cdr3_nt: TGTGCCAGCAGCCGCCCGGGACAGGGCTACGAGCAGTACTTC
d_call: TRBD1
clone_size: few
v_call: TRBV28
j_call: TRBJ2-7

cdr3_aa: CASSLDPDRLGEQYF
cdr3_nt: TGCGCCAGCAGCTTGGATCCCGACAGGTTGGGTGAGCAGTACTTC
d_call: .
clone_size: few
v_call: TRBV5-1
j_call: TRBJ2-7

cdr3_aa: CASRLTGLHSPPHF
cdr3_nt: TGTGCCAGCAGACTGACAGGGTTACATTCACCCCCCCACTTT
d_call: TRBD1
clone_size: .
v_call: TRBV12-3/TRBV12-4
j_call: TRBJ1-6

cdr3_aa: CATSRDRPETQYF
cdr3_nt: TGTGCCACCAGCAGAGATCGACCCGAGACCCAGTACTTC
d_call: .
clone_size: few
v_call: TRBV15
j_call: TRBJ2-5

cdr3_aa: CSAELTGTSPYEQYF
cdr3_nt: TGCAGCGCTGAGCTAACCGGGACATCTCCCTACGAGCAGTACTTC
d_call: .
clone_size: .
v_call: TRBV29-1
j_call: TRBJ2-7

cdr3_aa: CASSLDKTSGRNEQFF
cdr3_nt: TGTGCCAGCAGCTTAGATAAAACTAGCGGGAGGAATGAGCAGTTCTTC
d_call: TRBD2
clone_size: many
v_call: TRBV7-9
j_call: TRBJ2-1

cdr3_aa: CAISEQSGTGGYNEQFF
cdr3_nt: TGTGCCATCAGTGAGCAATCCGGGACAGGGGGGTACAATGAGCAGTTCTTC
d_call: TRBD1
clone_size: .
v_call: TRBV10-3
j_call: TRBJ2-1

cdr3_aa: CASSDPQRGGREQYF
cdr3_nt: TGTGCCAGCAGTGACCCACAAAGAGGAGGGAGGGAGCAGTACTTC
d_call: .
clone_size: .
v_call: TRBV25-1
j_call: TRBJ2-7

cdr3_aa: CASSQEAQGFGGYTF
cdr3_nt: TGCGCCAGCAGCCAAGAGGCCCAGGGGTTTGGTGGCTACACCTTC
d_call: .
clone_size: .
v_call: TRBV4-1
j_call: TRBJ1-2

cdr3_aa: CASSGGQDYNEQFF
cdr3_nt: TGTGCCAGCAGCGGGGGACAAGACTACAATGAGCAGTTCTTC
d_call: .
clone_size: .
v_call: TRBV9
j_call: TRBJ2-1

cdr3_aa: CASSVADRPNTEAFF
cdr3_nt: TGTGCCAGCAGCGTAGCAGACAGGCCGAACACTGAGGCTTTCTTT
d_call: .
clone_size: few
v_call: TRBV9
j_call: TRBJ1-1

cdr3_aa: CASSEGRQIAGANVLTF
cdr3_nt: TGTGCCAGCAGTGAAGGAAGACAGATCGCTGGGGCCAACGTCCTGACTTTC
d_call: .
clone_size: .
v_call: TRBV6-1
j_call: TRBJ2-6

cdr3_aa: CSANQKRGSYNEQFF
cdr3_nt: TGCAGTGCCAATCAGAAGCGGGGATCCTACAATGAGCAGTTCTTC
d_call: TRBD2
clone_size: few
v_call: TRBV20-1
j_call: TRBJ2-1

cdr3_aa: CSARDEGLAERRGTDTQYF
cdr3_nt: TGCAGTGCTAGAGACGAAGGACTAGCGGAGCGAAGGGGCACAGATACGCAGTATTTT
d_call: TRBD2
clone_size: .
v_call: TRBV20-1
j_call: TRBJ2-3

cdr3_aa: CASSDRGHDEKLFF
cdr3_nt: TGTGCCAGCAGTGACAGGGGGCACGATGAAAAACTGTTTTTT
d_call: TRBD1
clone_size: .
v_call: TRBV12-3/TRBV12-4
j_call: TRBJ1-4

cdr3_aa: CASSQENRDGSYNEQFF
cdr3_nt: TGCGCCAGCAGCCAAGAAAACAGGGATGGGTCCTACAATGAGCAGTTCTTC
d_call: .
clone_size: .
v_call: TRBV4-3
j_call: TRBJ2-1

cdr3_aa: CASSQRTGGRFYTF
cdr3_nt: TGCGCCAGCAGCCAAAGGACAGGGGGGCGCTTTTACACCTTC
d_call: TRBD1
clone_size: .
v_call: TRBV4-3
j_call: TRBJ1-2